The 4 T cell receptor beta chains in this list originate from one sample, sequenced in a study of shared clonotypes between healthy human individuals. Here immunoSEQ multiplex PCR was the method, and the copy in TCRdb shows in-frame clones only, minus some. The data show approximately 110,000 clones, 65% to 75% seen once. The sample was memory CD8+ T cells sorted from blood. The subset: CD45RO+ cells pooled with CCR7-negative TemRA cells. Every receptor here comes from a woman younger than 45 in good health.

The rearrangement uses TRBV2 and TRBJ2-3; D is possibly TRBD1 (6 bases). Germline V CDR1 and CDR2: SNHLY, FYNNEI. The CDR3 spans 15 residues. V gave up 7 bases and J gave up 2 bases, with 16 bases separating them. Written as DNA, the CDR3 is TGTGCCAGCATTGCAACAGGGTCGGTCACAGATACGCAGTATTTT. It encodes CASIATGSVTDTQYF.

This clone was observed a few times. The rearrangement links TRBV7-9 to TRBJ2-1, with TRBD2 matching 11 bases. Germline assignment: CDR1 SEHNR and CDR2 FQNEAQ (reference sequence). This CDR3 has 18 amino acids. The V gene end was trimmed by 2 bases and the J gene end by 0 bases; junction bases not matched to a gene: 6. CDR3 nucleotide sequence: TGTGCCAGCAGCTTAACGTTACTAGCGGGAGACTCCTACAATGAGCAGTTCTTC. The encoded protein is CASSLTLLAGDSYNEQFF.

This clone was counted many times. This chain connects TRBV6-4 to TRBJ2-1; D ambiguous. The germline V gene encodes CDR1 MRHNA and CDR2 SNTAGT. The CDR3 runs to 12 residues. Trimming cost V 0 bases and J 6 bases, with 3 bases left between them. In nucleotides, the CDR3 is TGTGCCAGCAGTGACTCTGTCAATGAGCAGTTCTTC. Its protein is CASSDSVNEQFF.

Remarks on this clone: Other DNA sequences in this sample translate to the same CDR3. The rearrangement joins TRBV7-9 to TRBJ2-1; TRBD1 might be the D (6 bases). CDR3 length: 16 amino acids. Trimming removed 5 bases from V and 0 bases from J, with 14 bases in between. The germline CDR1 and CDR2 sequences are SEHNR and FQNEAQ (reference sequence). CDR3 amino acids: CASSPRGGSSYNEQFF. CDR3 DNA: TGTGCCAGCAGCCCCAGGGGTGGGAGCTCCTACAATGAGCAGTTCTTC.